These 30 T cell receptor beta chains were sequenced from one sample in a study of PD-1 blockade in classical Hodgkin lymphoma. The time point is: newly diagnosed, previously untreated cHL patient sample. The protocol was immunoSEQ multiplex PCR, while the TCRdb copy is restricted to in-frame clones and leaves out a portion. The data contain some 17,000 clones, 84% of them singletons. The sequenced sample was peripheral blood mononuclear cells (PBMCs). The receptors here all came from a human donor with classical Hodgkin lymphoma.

CDR3: CASSLEAGYEQYF. The CDR3 nucleotides are TGTGCCAGCAGCTTAGAAGCAGGGTACGAGCAGTACTTC. V is TRBV11-3 and J is TRBJ2-7, with D maybe TRBD1 (5 bases). Trimming stripped 0 bases from V and 4 bases from J, with 7 bases between. Looked up from germline, CDR1 is SGHNT and CDR2 is YENEEA. The CDR3 has 13 amino acids.

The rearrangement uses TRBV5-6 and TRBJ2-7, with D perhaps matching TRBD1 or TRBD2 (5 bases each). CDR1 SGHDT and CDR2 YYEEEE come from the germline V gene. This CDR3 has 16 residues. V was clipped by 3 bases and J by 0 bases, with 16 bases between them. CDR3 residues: CASSWGRSSYSYEQYF. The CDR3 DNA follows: TGTGCCAGCAGCTGGGGACGGTCTTCGTACTCCTACGAGCAGTACTTC. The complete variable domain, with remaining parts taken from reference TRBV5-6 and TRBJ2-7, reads DAGVTQSPTHLIKTRGQQVTLRCSPKSGHDTVSWYQQALGQGPQFIFQYYEEEERQRGNFPDRFSGHQFPNYSSELNVNALLLGDSALYLCASSWGRSSYSYEQYFGPGTRLTVT.

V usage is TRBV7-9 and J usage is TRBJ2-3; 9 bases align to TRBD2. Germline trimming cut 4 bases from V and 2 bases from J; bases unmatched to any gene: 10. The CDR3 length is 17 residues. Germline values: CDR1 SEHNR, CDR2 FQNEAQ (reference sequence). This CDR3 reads CASSSTTTSGYTDTQYF. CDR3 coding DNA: TGTGCCAGCAGCTCGACAACGACTAGCGGATACACAGATACGCAGTATTTT.

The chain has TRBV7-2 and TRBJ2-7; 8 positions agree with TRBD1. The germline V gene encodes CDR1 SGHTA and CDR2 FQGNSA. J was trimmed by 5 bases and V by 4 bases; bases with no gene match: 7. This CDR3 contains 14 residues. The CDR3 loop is CASSYRTGRNEQYF. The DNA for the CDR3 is TGTGCCAGCAGCTACCGGACAGGGAGGAACGAGCAGTACTTC.

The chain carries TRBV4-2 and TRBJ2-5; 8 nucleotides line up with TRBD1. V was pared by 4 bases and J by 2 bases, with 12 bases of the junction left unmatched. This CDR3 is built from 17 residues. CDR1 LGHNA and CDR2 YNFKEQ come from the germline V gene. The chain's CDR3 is CASSLLQGVGSQETQYF. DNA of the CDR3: TGTGCCAGCAGCCTCCTACAGGGGGTAGGAAGTCAAGAGACCCAGTACTTC.

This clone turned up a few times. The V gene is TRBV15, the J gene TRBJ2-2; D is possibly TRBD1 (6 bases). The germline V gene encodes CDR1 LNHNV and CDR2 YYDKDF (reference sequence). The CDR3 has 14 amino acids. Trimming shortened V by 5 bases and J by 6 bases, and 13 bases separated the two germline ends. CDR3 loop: CATSANRESGELFF. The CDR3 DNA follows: TGTGCCACCAGCGCGAACAGGGAATCCGGGGAGCTGTTTTTT.

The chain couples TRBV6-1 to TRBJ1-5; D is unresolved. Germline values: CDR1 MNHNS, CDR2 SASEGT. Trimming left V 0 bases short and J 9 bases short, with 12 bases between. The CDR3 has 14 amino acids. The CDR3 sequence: CASSEAPGRGPQHF. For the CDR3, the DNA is TGTGCCAGCAGTGAAGCGCCGGGGAGAGGGCCCCAGCATTTT.

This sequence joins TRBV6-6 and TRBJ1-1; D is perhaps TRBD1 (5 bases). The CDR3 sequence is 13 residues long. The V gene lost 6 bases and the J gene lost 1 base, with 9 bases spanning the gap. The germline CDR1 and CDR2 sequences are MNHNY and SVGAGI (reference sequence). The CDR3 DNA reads TGTGCCAGCAGGGGGACGAGGAACACTGAAGCTTTCTTT. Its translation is CASRGTRNTEAFF.

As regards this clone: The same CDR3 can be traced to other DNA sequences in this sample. The CDR3: CASSHPGQGTYEQYF. CDR3 DNA sequence: TGCGCCAGCAGCCATCCCGGACAGGGAACCTACGAGCAGTACTTC. This rearrangement joins TRBV4-1 to TRBJ2-7, with 8 nucleotides matching TRBD1. V was clipped by 3 bases and J by 2 bases; unmatched bases: 6. The CDR3 extends over 15 amino acids. CDR1 is MGHRA and CDR2 is YSYEKL in the germline V gene.

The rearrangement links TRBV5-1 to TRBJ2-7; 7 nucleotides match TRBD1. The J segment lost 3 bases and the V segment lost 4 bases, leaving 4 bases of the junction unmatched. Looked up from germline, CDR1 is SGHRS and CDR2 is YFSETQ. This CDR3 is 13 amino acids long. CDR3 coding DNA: TGCGCCAGCAGCCCCCAGGGGGTCTACGAGCAGTACTTC. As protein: CASSPQGVYEQYF.

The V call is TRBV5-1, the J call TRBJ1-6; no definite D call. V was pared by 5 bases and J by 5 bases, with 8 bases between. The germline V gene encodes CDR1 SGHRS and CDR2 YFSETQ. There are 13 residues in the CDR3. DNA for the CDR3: TGCGCCAGCAGTGAGGGTAATAATTCACCCCTCCACTTT. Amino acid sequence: CASSEGNNSPLHF.

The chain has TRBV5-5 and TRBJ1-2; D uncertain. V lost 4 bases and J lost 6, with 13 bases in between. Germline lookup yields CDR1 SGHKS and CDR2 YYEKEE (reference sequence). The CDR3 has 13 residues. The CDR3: CASSPTSTDGYTF. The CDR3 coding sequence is TGTGCCAGCAGCCCCACCAGCACGGATGGCTACACCTTC.

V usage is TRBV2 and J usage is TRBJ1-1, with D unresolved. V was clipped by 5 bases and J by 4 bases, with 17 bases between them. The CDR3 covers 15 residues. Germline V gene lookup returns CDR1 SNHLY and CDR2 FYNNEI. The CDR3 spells CASSSGPTARTEAFF. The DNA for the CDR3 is TGTGCCAGCAGTTCCGGTCCGACTGCACGCACTGAAGCTTTCTTT.

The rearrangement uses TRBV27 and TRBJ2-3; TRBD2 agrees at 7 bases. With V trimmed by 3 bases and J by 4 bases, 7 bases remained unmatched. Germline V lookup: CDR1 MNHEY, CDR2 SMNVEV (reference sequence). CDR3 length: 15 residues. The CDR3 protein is CASSFLGLESDTQYF. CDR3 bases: TGTGCCAGCAGTTTTTTAGGACTAGAATCAGATACGCAGTATTTT.

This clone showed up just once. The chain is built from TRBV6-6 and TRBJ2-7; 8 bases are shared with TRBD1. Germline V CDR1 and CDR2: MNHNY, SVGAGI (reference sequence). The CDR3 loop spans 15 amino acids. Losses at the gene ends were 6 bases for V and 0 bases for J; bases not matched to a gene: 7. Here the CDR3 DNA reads TGTGCCAGCAGCCCATACAGGGGGTCCTCCTACGAGCAGTACTTC. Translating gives CASSPYRGSSYEQYF.

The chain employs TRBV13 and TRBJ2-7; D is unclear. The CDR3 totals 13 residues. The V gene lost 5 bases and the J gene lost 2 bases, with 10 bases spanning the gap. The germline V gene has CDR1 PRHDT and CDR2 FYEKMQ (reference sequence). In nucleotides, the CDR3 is TGTGCCAGCAGCCAACCTCCAGCCTACGAGCAGTACTTC. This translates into CASSQPPAYEQYF.

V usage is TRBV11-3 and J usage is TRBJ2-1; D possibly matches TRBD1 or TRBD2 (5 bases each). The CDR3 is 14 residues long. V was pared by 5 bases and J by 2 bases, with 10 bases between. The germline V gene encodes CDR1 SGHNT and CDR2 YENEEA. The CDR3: CASSRMGAYNEQFF. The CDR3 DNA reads TGTGCCAGCAGCAGAATGGGGGCCTACAATGAGCAGTTCTTC.

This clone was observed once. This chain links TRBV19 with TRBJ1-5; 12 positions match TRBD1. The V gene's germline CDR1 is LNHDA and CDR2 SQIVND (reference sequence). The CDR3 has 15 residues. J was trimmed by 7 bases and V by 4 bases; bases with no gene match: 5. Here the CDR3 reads CASSRTGTGGQPQHF. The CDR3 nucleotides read TGTGCCAGTAGTAGGACCGGGACAGGGGGCCAGCCCCAGCATTTT.

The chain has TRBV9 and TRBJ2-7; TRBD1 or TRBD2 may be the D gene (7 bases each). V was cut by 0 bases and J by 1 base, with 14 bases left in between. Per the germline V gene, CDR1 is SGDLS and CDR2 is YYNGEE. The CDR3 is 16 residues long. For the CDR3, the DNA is TGTGCCAGCAGCGTAGGGGAGGGGGCGGTATCCTACGAGCAGTACTTC. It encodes CASSVGEGAVSYEQYF.

The CDR3 reads CSVEGVGHANEETQYF. The DNA for the CDR3 is TGCAGCGTTGAAGGAGTGGGACACGCGAACGAAGAGACCCAGTACTTC. This chain joins TRBV29-1 and TRBJ2-5, with a possible D match to TRBD1 (6 bases). CDR3 length: 16 residues. The V gene lost 1 base and the J gene lost 3 bases, with 18 bases spanning the gap. Germline V gives CDR1 SQVTM, CDR2 ANQGSEA.

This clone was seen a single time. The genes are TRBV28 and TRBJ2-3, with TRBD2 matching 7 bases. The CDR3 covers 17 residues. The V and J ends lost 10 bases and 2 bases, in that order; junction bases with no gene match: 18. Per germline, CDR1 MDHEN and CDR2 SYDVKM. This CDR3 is CATGSGGIAAYTDTQYF. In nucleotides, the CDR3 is TGTGCCACCGGGTCCGGGGGGATAGCGGCTTACACAGATACGCAGTATTTT.

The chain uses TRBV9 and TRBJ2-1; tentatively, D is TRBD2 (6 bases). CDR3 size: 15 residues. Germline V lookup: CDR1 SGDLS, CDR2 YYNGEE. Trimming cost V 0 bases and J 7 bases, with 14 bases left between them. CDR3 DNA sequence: TGTGCCAGCAGCGTAGAGCTAGCGCCGGGGAATGAGCAGTTCTTC. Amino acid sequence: CASSVELAPGNEQFF.

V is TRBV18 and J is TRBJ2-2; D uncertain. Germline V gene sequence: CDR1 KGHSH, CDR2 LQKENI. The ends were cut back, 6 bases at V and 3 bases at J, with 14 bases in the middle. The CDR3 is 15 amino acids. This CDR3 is CASSTNPPDTGELFF. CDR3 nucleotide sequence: TGTGCCAGCTCTACTAACCCCCCGGACACCGGGGAGCTGTTTTTT. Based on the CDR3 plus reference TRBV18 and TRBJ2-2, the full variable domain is NAGVMQNPRHLVRRRGQEARLRCSPMKGHSHVYWYRQLPEEGLKFMVYLQKENIIDESGMPKERFSAEFPKEGPSILRIQQVVRGDSAAYFCASSTNPPDTGELFFGEGSRLTVL.

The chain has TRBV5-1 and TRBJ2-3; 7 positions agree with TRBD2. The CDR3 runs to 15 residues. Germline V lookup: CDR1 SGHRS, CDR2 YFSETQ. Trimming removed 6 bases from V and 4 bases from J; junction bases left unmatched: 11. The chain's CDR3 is CASTREAGVPDTQYF. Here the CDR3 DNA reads TGCGCCAGCACCCGGGAGGCGGGAGTTCCAGATACGCAGTATTTT.

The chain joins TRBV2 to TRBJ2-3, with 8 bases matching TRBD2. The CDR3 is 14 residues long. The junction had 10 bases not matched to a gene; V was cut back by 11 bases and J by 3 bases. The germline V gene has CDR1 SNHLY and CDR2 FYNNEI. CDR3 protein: CARQSGSFTDTQYF. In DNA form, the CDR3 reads TGTGCCCGACAGAGCGGGAGCTTTACAGATACGCAGTATTTT.

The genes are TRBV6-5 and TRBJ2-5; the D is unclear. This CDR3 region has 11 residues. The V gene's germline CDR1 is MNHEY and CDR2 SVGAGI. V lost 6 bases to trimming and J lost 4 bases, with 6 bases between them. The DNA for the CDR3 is TGTGCCAGCAGCACCCTAGAGACCCAGTACTTC. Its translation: CASSTLETQYF.

Written as DNA, the CDR3 is TGTGCCAGTAGTATGTCAGGGGCCGGATTCTCCTACGAGCAGTACTTC. It translates to CASSMSGAGFSYEQYF. This chain links TRBV19 with TRBJ2-7; D perhaps matches TRBD1 (6 bases). Deletions cut 3 bases from V and 0 bases from J, with 15 bases between. The CDR3 is 16 amino acids. Germline V gene data show CDR1 as LNHDA and CDR2 as SQIVND (reference sequence).

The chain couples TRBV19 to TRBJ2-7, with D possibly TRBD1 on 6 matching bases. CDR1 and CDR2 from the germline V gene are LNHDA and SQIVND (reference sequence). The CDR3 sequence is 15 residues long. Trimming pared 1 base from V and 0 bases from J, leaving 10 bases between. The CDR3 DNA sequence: TGTGCCAGTAGTATAGCAGAGGGGGTCTCCTACGAGCAGTACTTC. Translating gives CASSIAEGVSYEQYF.

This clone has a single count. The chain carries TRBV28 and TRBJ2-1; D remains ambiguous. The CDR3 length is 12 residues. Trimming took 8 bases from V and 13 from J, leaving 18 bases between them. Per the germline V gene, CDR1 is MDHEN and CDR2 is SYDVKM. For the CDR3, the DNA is TGTGCCAGCTCCATTCTGTCGGGCTTCCAGTTCTTC. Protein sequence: CASSILSGFQFF. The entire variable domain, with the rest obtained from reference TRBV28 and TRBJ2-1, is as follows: DVKVTQSSRYLVKRTGEKVFLECVQDMDHENMFWYRQDPGLGLRLIYFSYDVKMKEKGDIPEGYSVSREKKERFSLILESASTNQTSMYLCASSILSGFQFFGPGTRLTVL.

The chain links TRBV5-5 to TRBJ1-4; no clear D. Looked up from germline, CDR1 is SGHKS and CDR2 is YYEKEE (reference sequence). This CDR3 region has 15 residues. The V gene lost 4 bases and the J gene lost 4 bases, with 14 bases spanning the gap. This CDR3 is CASSTDVGRNEKLFF. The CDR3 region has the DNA TGTGCCAGCAGCACGGACGTGGGCCGTAATGAAAAACTGTTTTTT.